One and the same sample provided the 4 T cell receptor beta chains below, sequenced in a study of CD8 T cells in ankylosing spondylitis (dated by TCRdb to about 2017). Study-level results and caveats: A TCR beta motif made up of 7 to 9 highly homologous amino acid variants appeared to be characteristic of blood from ankylosing spondylitis patients.

Library preparation was by 5' RACE. Sequencing was performed on an Illumina HiSeq 2500. The public reads were reprocessed in TCRdb via fastp at Q25 and MiXCR, keeping in-frame beta chains. Rows merge per CDR3 protein into single entries with the most common DNA and genes. The table for this sample lists under 550,000 distinct CDR3 sequences; roughly 26% of them were counted only once. The biggest ten clones account for under 0.9% of the sample. These receptors' antigens are unknown. Sequencing was carried out using blood, either unsorted or a sorted T cell fraction (not recorded which). Receptor source: a male donor with ankylosing spondylitis.

This clonotype was counted only a few times. The CDR3 DNA sequence: TGTGCCAGCAGTTTACTCAGCAATGAGCAGTTCTTC. Amino acids: CASSLLSNEQFF. The rearrangement joins TRBV28 to TRBJ2-1, with D uncertain. V lost 2 bases and J lost 6, with 5 bases in between. The CDR3 is 12 residues long. CDR1 is MDHEN, CDR2 SYDVKM, per germline.

In its sample, this clonotype was seen a few times. The genes are TRBV12-3 or TRBV12-4 and TRBJ2-7, with 11 bases lining up with TRBD2. V shed 5 bases, J shed 3 bases, and the junction held 6 bases outside the gene matches. This CDR3 spans 15 amino acids. DNA of the CDR3: TGTGCCAGCAGTGATGTGACTAGCGGGAACTACGAGCAGTACTTC. This translates into CASSDVTSGNYEQYF.

There are many counts of this clonotype. V is TRBV5-1 and J is TRBJ2-5, with D unclear. CDR1 and CDR2 (germline): SGHRS, YFSETQ. Deletions cut 2 bases from V and 2 bases from J, with 7 bases between. The CDR3 spans 13 residues. For the CDR3, the DNA is TGCGCCAGCAGCTTAACACGTCAAGAGACCCAGTACTTC. Residues: CASSLTRQETQYF.

The table lists this clonotype with a few counts. The genes are TRBV12-3 or TRBV12-4 and TRBJ2-3; 7 positions agree with TRBD2. The V and J ends lost 5 bases and 3 bases, in that order; junction bases with no gene match: 8. The length of the CDR3 is 15 residues. CDR3 residues: CASSGLGEGTDTQYF. CDR3 bases: TGTGCCAGCAGTGGGCTGGGGGAGGGGACAGATACGCAGTATTTT.